Listed below are T cell receptor beta chains from one sample, sequenced in a study of CXCR3-negative and CXCR3-positive naive CD8 T cells. TCRdb reprocessed the 5' RACE reads and stores each CDR3 protein as one record, lacking DNA. In all, the sample yields over 50,000 distinct CDR3 sequences. Sequencing was done on a sample of naive CXCR3+ CD8+ T cells from blood. The receptors were gathered from a human donor in good health. Some clones in this sample may be carry-over from other donors' samples. CDR3s include the opening cysteine and the closing phenylalanine or tryptophan.

TRBJ1-4 | TRBV7-9 | CASSLIRQGINEKLFF
TRBJ2-5 | TRBV2 | CASKANEETQYF
TRBJ2-1 | TRBV7-9 | CASSFWGLSSYNEQFF
TRBJ2-3 | TRBV7-8 | CASGWGAEGTDTQYF
TRBJ1-1 | TRBV7-9 | CASSQRGPWAFF
TRBJ1-6 | TRBV14 | CASSQTRGNSPLHF
TRBJ2-5 | TRBV7-9 | CACSSTGRGETQYF
TRBJ2-7 | TRBV7-6 | CASSLTVAGGLSYEQYF
TRBJ1-2 | TRBV14 | CASSQSGQIYGYTF
TRBJ2-7 | TRBV20-1 | CSASSVRDYSYEQYF
TRBJ2-7 | TRBV10-3 | CAISALQISRGGQGDYEQYF
TRBJ2-1 | TRBV29-1 | CSVGGLAASEQFF
TRBJ1-5 | TRBV7-2 | CASSLALVLNQPQHF
TRBJ2-1 | TRBV29-1 | CSVDQGIYNEQFF
TRBJ1-1 | TRBV28 | CASSHTTGSNTEAFF
TRBJ1-1 | TRBV12-3/TRBV12-4 | CASSSPGHSNTEAFF
TRBJ2-7 | TRBV7-6 | CASSLGFPGTGSYEQYF
TRBJ1-5 | TRBV7-9 | CASSPQESSDSNQPQHF
TRBJ1-6 | TRBV13 | CASTSTQQGSSYNSPLHF
TRBJ2-5 | TRBV28 | CASKNGAEQETQYF
TRBJ2-3 | TRBV7-8 | CASSGLVGDTDTQYF
TRBJ2-7 | TRBV20-1 | CSARAGQGIHEQYF
TRBJ1-1 | TRBV7-3 | CASATGGSTEAFF
TRBJ2-7 | TRBV14 | CASSLAGAYEQYF
TRBJ2-2 | TRBV29-1 | CSAEGFSGTGVYTGELFF
TRBJ2-1 | TRBV7-3 | CASSLGGLDEQFF
TRBJ2-7 | TRBV12-3/TRBV12-4 | CASSLSGRGHLEEQYF
TRBJ1-1 | TRBV29-1 | CSVPTDRTEAFF
TRBJ1-2 | TRBV7-3 | CASSLTPTGGGNYGYTF
TRBJ1-1 | TRBV15 | CATSRDRGVQGAAAFF
TRBJ2-7 | TRBV29-1 | CSVEERAYEQYF
TRBJ2-1 | TRBV7-9 | CASSPTSGGQFF
TRBJ2-1 | TRBV25-1 | CASNTWGASYNEQFF
TRBJ2-1 | TRBV20-1 | CSVKIGLASEQFF
TRBJ1-2 | TRBV6-2/TRBV6-3 | CASSPPAEDYGYTF
TRBJ2-5 | TRBV28 | CASSSSVGQELRTQYF
TRBJ2-2 | TRBV7-8 | CASSLETARLTGELFF
TRBJ2-7 | TRBV7-8 | CASSFLAGGEGEQYF
TRBJ2-1 | TRBV15 | CATSRDGLGQFF
TRBJ2-7 | TRBV29-1 | CSVGGQYEQYF
TRBJ2-1 | TRBV6-5 | CASGWSTNPSYNEQFF
TRBJ2-7 | TRBV5-8 | CASSGGLAETPGYEQYF
TRBJ2-2 | TRBV13 | CASSWGTAANTGELFF
TRBJ2-5 | TRBV3-1 | CASSQPPGQRETQYF
TRBJ1-3 | TRBV4-3 | CASSQDFGLTTIYF
TRBJ1-1 | TRBV24-1 | CATSDSQTNTEAFF
TRBJ2-7 | TRBV7-9 | CASSSSRGFYEQYF
TRBJ1-2 | TRBV19 | CASTGMGRYGYTF
TRBJ2-7 | TRBV7-2 | CASSAGTGGPYEQYF
TRBJ2-3 | TRBV27 | CASSFSGAVTDTQYF
TRBJ2-7 | TRBV20-1 | CSAISGEHFYEQYF
TRBJ2-7 | TRBV20-1 | CSANLGDSSDSYEQYF
TRBJ2-7 | TRBV5-5 | CASSSGTGEQYF
TRBJ2-3 | TRBV20-1 | CSAPKWDGTSF
TRBJ2-2 | TRBV19 | CAVTVTEDAYTGELFF
TRBJ2-1 | TRBV7-2 | CASSLGQGFVNEQFF
TRBJ1-2 | TRBV6-2/TRBV6-3 | CASSYSTVGYTF